These 21 T cell receptor beta chains were all obtained from the same sample, sequenced in a study of T cells after yellow fever vaccination (dated by TCRdb to between 2017 and 2020). Library generation was performed with 5' RACE. Data came from an Illumina HiSeq 2500. The public reads were quality trimmed at Q25 with fastp and then assembled into clones with MiXCR by TCRdb, keeping productive beta chains. Each CDR3 protein appears once, grouped with its most common genes and DNA. In all, the sample holds 500,000 to 650,000 distinct CDR3 sequences, and less than 20% of those were seen once. 17% of the sample belongs to the ten largest clones. The treatment or condition label for this specimen denotes: live attenuated yellow fever vaccine strain. The sample consisted of PBMCs, taken around 5 days after the first yellow fever vaccination. All receptors come from a man younger than 30 who received the YFV17D yellow fever vaccine.

The chain carries TRBV10-1 and TRBJ2-1, with D possibly being TRBD1 (6 bases). This CDR3 comprises 15 residues. In germline, CDR1 is WNHNN, CDR2 SYGVQD (reference sequence). V lost 0 bases, J lost 4 bases, and 10 bases lay in between. CDR3: CASSESRGRYNEQFF. For the CDR3, the DNA is TGCGCCAGCAGTGAGTCGAGGGGGAGATACAATGAGCAGTTCTTC.

This clonotype was recorded at least ten times. The chain carries TRBV12-3 or TRBV12-4 and TRBJ1-1, with D perhaps TRBD1 (6 bases). Between the trimmed V and J ends, which lost 6 bases and 5 bases, there was a span of 13 bases. This CDR3 has 13 amino acids. CDR3 protein: CASRDTGKTEAFF. DNA of the CDR3: TGTGCCAGCAGGGATACAGGGAAGACTGAAGCTTTCTTT.

This clonotype was detected ten times or more. V and J are TRBV5-4 and TRBJ1-1, with a possible D match to TRBD1 (5 bases). Trimming shortened V by 3 bases and J by 1 base, and 7 bases separated the two germline ends. In germline, CDR1 is SGHNT, CDR2 YYREEE (reference sequence). This CDR3 has 13 amino acids. CDR3: CASSSTANTEAFF. The CDR3 DNA sequence: TGTGCCAGCAGCTCGACAGCGAACACTGAAGCTTTCTTT.

Only a few counts were recorded for this clonotype. V usage is TRBV27 and J usage is TRBJ1-5, with D tentatively TRBD1 (5 bases). The CDR3 covers 15 residues. Germline V lookup: CDR1 MNHEY, CDR2 SMNVEV (reference sequence). The V and J ends lost 0 bases and 4 bases respectively, with 10 bases between them. The CDR3 region is CASSLSRRGNQPQHF. CDR3 nucleotide sequence: TGTGCCAGCAGTTTATCAAGGAGGGGTAATCAGCCCCAGCATTTT.

The V gene is TRBV6-5, the J gene TRBJ2-5, with D tentatively TRBD1 (5 bases). The germline V gene has CDR1 MNHEY and CDR2 SVGAGI. The CDR3 has 15 amino acids. Trimming stripped 2 bases from V and 2 bases from J, with 12 bases between. In DNA form, the CDR3 reads TGTGCCAGCAGTTACCTCTATGACAGACAAGAGACCCAGTACTTC. Translating it yields CASSYLYDRQETQYF.

This rearrangement joins TRBV27 to TRBJ1-1; the D gene is possibly TRBD1 (5 bases). Looked up from germline, CDR1 is MNHEY and CDR2 is SMNVEV (reference sequence). The CDR3 is 15 residues long. V lost 5 bases, J lost 6 bases, and 19 bases lay in between. The CDR3 loop is CASSKTGQRGAEAFF. The DNA for the CDR3 is TGTGCCAGCAGTAAAACAGGACAAAGGGGCGCTGAAGCTTTCTTT.

This clonotype turned up a few times. The CDR3 region is CASRAGGNQPQHF. DNA for the CDR3: TGTGCCAGTCGGGCAGGGGGCAATCAGCCCCAGCATTTT. The chain uses TRBV19 and TRBJ1-5; possibly TRBD1 for D (6 bases). Germline V gene lookup returns CDR1 LNHDA and CDR2 SQIVND (reference sequence). V gave up 8 bases and J gave up 2 bases, with 10 bases separating them. The CDR3 is 13 amino acids.

The table lists this clonotype with many counts. The chain combines TRBV7-8 with TRBJ1-3; D gene uncertain. The V and J ends lost 4 bases and 0 bases respectively, with 13 bases between them. The germline V gene has CDR1 SGHVS and CDR2 FQNEAQ. The CDR3 has 16 residues. The CDR3 here is CASSSSGRRSGNTIYF. In DNA form, the CDR3 reads TGTGCCAGCAGCTCAAGCGGGCGCCGCTCTGGAAACACCATATATTTT.

The sample holds a few counts of this clonotype. This sequence joins TRBV29-1 and TRBJ2-5, with D perhaps TRBD1 or TRBD2 (5 bases each). Germline V lookup: CDR1 SQVTM, CDR2 ANQGSEA. The CDR3 is 13 amino acids. The germline V and J ends were trimmed by 6 bases and 1 base, with 12 bases remaining between them. Here the CDR3 DNA reads TGCAGCGTCGCCGGGACCCGCCAAGAGACCCAGTACTTC. As protein: CSVAGTRQETQYF.

The V gene is TRBV7-9, the J gene TRBJ2-3; perhaps TRBD2 as D (6 bases). The ends were cut back, 5 bases at V and 3 bases at J, with 18 bases in the middle. The length of the CDR3 is 16 residues. Germline V gene data show CDR1 as SEHNR and CDR2 as FQNEAQ (reference sequence). The CDR3 reads CASSPDQGLKTDTQYF. Written as DNA, the CDR3 is TGTGCCAGCAGCCCTGACCAGGGACTGAAGACAGATACGCAGTATTTT.

The J gene is TRBJ1-3, the V gene TRBV6-5; TRBD1 matches 8 bases. The ends lost 4 bases at V and 4 bases at J; junction bases unmatched: 12. CDR1 and CDR2 (germline): MNHEY, SVGAGI. CDR3 length: 17 residues. This CDR3 reads CASSLFGQGGYGNTIYF. The DNA for the CDR3 is TGTGCCAGCAGTTTATTTGGACAGGGTGGATACGGAAACACCATATATTTT.

There are a few counts of this clonotype. The chain combines TRBV7-9 with TRBJ2-1; D perhaps matches TRBD1 (6 bases). Trimming left V 6 bases short and J 6 bases short, with 12 bases between. The CDR3 loop spans 13 amino acids. Germline V CDR1 and CDR2: SEHNR, FQNEAQ (reference sequence). This CDR3 is CASSSPGVNEQFF. CDR3 nucleotide sequence: TGTGCCAGCAGTTCTCCAGGGGTCAATGAGCAGTTCTTC.

This clonotype was seen a few times. This sequence joins TRBV14 and TRBJ2-1, with D maybe TRBD2 (5 bases). This CDR3 region has 14 residues. From germline, CDR1 is SGHDN and CDR2 FVKESK. V lost 3 bases, J lost 9 bases, and 15 bases lay in between. CDR3 sequence (DNA): TGTGCCAGCAGCCAGATAACCGGGGATCGTGAGCAGTTCTTC. Its translation: CASSQITGDREQFF.

This chain links TRBV20-1 with TRBJ2-2, with 7 bases that match TRBD2. Germline CDR1 DFQATT, CDR2 SNEGSKA (reference sequence). The CDR3 length is 12 residues. Germline trimming cut 3 bases from V and 9 bases from J; bases unmatched to any gene: 4. CDR3 region: CSASPSGRELFF. CDR3 nucleotides: TGCAGTGCTAGTCCTAGCGGCCGGGAGCTGTTTTTT.

This clonotype was seen more than once but under ten times. The chain carries TRBV7-2 and TRBJ2-7; D uncertain. From germline, CDR1 is SGHTA and CDR2 FQGNSA. The V gene lost 4 bases and the J gene lost 0 bases, with 7 bases spanning the gap. This CDR3 contains 13 residues. The chain's CDR3 is CASSSSSSYEQYF. CDR3 nucleotides: TGTGCCAGCAGCTCCTCCAGCTCCTACGAGCAGTACTTC.

This clonotype was detected only a few times. The V and J genes are TRBV4-1 and TRBJ1-1; D perhaps matches TRBD1 (6 bases). V was cut by 0 bases and J by 2 bases, with 13 bases left in between. Germline CDR1 MGHRA, CDR2 YSYEKL. This CDR3 has 16 residues. CDR3: CASSQDGGRVNTEAFF. CDR3 DNA sequence: TGCGCCAGCAGCCAAGACGGGGGCAGGGTAAACACTGAAGCTTTCTTT.

This clonotype was observed many times. The CDR3 spells CSVYPLGQGYGYTF. CDR3 DNA sequence: TGCAGCGTTTACCCTCTAGGACAGGGGTATGGCTACACCTTC. The J gene is TRBJ1-2, the V gene TRBV29-1; 9 bases align to TRBD1. Germline V CDR1 and CDR2: SQVTM, ANQGSEA. V lost 5 bases, J lost 5 bases, and 9 bases stayed unmatched. This CDR3 has 14 amino acids.

V usage is TRBV5-6 and J usage is TRBJ1-4; tentative D call: TRBD1 (6 bases). Trimming took 4 bases from V and 3 from J, leaving 16 bases between them. Germline-derived CDR1 and CDR2 are SGHDT and YYEEEE. The CDR3 contains 16 residues. The CDR3 sequence is CASSPRGGRANEKLFF. The CDR3 nucleotides read TGTGCCAGCAGCCCTCGGGGGGGCCGGGCTAATGAAAAACTGTTTTTT.

This clonotype has more than one count but fewer than ten. The rearrangement uses TRBV6-2 or TRBV6-3 and TRBJ2-7; D not resolved. Trimming took 3 bases from V and 4 from J, leaving 16 bases between them. The germline CDR1 and CDR2 sequences are MNHEY and SVGEGT. The CDR3 has 15 amino acids. CDR3 sequence: CASSYTWTDIYEQYF. The CDR3 DNA reads TGTGCCAGCAGTTATACGTGGACCGATATTTACGAGCAGTACTTC.

This clonotype occurred a few times. At one boundary the junction diverges from the germline segment, which might be a read error. The J gene is TRBJ1-1, the V gene TRBV7-9; D is ambiguous. The length of the CDR3 is 14 residues. CDR1 is SEHNR, CDR2 FQNEAQ, per germline (reference sequence). The chain's CDR3 is CASTLVSENTEAFF. DNA of the CDR3: TGTGCCAGCACCTTAGTCTCCGAGAACACTGAAGCTTTCTTT.

This sequence joins TRBV7-2 and TRBJ1-2, with D maybe TRBD1 (6 bases). Germline V CDR1 and CDR2: SGHTA, FQGNSA. V shed 0 bases and J shed 6 bases, with 14 bases lying between them. The CDR3 consists of 15 residues. As DNA, the CDR3 is TGTGCCAGCAGCTTAGCGCTGCGGGGGCTCGATGGCTACACCTTC. This encodes CASSLALRGLDGYTF.